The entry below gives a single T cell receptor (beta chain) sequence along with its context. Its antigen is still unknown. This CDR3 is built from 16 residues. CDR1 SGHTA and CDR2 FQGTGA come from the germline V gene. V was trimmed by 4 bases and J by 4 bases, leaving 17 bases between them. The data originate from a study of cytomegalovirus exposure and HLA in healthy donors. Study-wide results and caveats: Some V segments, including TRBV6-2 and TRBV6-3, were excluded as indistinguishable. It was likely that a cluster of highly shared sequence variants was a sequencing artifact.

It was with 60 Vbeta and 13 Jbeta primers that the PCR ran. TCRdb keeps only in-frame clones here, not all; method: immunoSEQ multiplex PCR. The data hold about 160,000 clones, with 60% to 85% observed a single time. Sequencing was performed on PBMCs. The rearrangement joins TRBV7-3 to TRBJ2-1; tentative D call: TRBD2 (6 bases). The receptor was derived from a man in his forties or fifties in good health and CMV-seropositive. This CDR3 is CASSSSGAFGYNEQFF. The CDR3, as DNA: TGTGCCAGCAGCTCGTCGGGAGCTTTCGGATACAATGAGCAGTTCTTC.